One sample yielded the 26 T cell receptor beta chains listed below, sequenced in a study of CD8 T cells in Susac syndrome. An input of roughly 0.5 to 1 ug of RNA was subjected to reverse transcription using random hexamers. One entry per CDR3 protein results from TCRdb running MiXCR on the immunoSEQ multiplex PCR reads. Among about 210,000 distinct CDR3 sequences listed, 85% to 95% were seen once. The sequencing input was CD4+ T cells from PBMCs. These receptors all come from a human donor in good health.

This chain uses TRBV12-3 or TRBV12-4 with TRBJ1-2; 7 nucleotides agree with TRBD1. The trim removed 6 bases at V and 1 base at J, leaving 8 bases unmatched. The CDR3 is 15 amino acids. In DNA, the CDR3 is TGTGCCAGCAGAAAAAACAGGGGAGATAACTATGGCTACACCTTC. This gives the protein CASRKNRGDNYGYTF.

This chain uses TRBV29-1 with TRBJ2-3; D could derive from TRBD1 or TRBD2 (5 bases each). Between the trimmed V and J ends, which lost 4 bases and 0 bases, there was a span of 14 bases. Per the germline V gene, CDR1 is SQVTM and CDR2 is ANQGSEA. The CDR3 extends over 15 amino acids. In DNA, the CDR3 is TGCAGCGTTGTGGAGGCTGGGGGTAGCACAGATACGCAGTATTTT. Amino acids: CSVVEAGGSTDTQYF.

This clonotype was found a few times. The V and J genes are TRBV20-1 and TRBJ2-3; maybe TRBD2 (6 bases). Trimming stripped 5 bases from V and 2 bases from J, with 14 bases between. Germline V CDR1 and CDR2: DFQATT, SNEGSKA (reference sequence). This CDR3 region has 14 residues. DNA for the CDR3: TGCAGTGCTCCCCTGGCGGGGATCACAGATACGCAGTATTTT. Residues: CSAPLAGITDTQYF.

The CDR3 region has the DNA TGCGCCAGCAGCTTGGCGACGGGACAGGGCGATGGCTACACCTTC. It codes for CASSLATGQGDGYTF. J is TRBJ1-2 and V is TRBV5-1; the match to TRBD1 covers 9 bases. Germline assignment: CDR1 SGHRS and CDR2 YFSETQ. V was clipped by 0 bases and J by 6 bases; unmatched bases: 6. The CDR3 contains 15 residues. The full variable domain, in which reference TRBV5-1 and TRBJ1-2 provide the parts outside the CDR3, is KAGVTQTPRYLIKTRGQQVTLSCSPISGHRSVSWYQQTPGQGLQFLFEYFSETQRNKGNFPGRFSGRQFSNSRSEMNVSTLELGDSALYLCASSLATGQGDGYTFGSGTRLTVV.

The chain carries TRBV20-1 and TRBJ2-7; D call uncertain. CDR1 and CDR2 from the germline V gene are DFQATT and SNEGSKA (reference sequence). V dropped 3 bases and J dropped 0 bases, with 6 bases sitting between them. The CDR3 loop spans 12 amino acids. The CDR3 is CSASSSSYEQYF. The CDR3 region has the DNA TGCAGTGCTAGTAGCAGCTCCTACGAGCAGTACTTC.

This clonotype appeared a single time. The chain links TRBV5-4 to TRBJ2-3; no definite D call. Germline CDR1 SGHNT, CDR2 YYREEE (reference sequence). V lost 5 bases and J 2 bases, leaving 12 bases between the germline ends. The CDR3 runs to 14 residues. CDR3 in DNA: TGTGCCAGCAGGGGCGCGGTCCTCACAGATACGCAGTATTTT. Translated, it gives CASRGAVLTDTQYF.

This chain uses TRBV15 with TRBJ2-5; 7 bases match TRBD2. The V gene's germline CDR1 is LNHNV and CDR2 YYDKDF (reference sequence). Trimming took 0 bases from V and 4 from J; bases not matched to a gene: 2. CDR3 size: 14 residues. CDR3 DNA: TGTGCCACCAGCAGAGACCCTAGCGGAGAGACCCAGTACTTC. Residues: CATSRDPSGETQYF.

This chain links TRBV5-1 with TRBJ2-1; D is unclear. The CDR3 spans 15 residues. Trimming removed 0 bases from V and 9 bases from J, with 16 bases in between. Germline CDR1 reads SGHRS; CDR2 reads YFSETQ. The CDR3 reads CASSLEGHFPSEQFF. The DNA of the CDR3 is TGCGCCAGCAGCTTGGAGGGCCATTTCCCCAGTGAGCAGTTCTTC.

The rearrangement links TRBV28 to TRBJ1-5; D is uncertain. This CDR3 has 11 amino acids. Trimming cost V 7 bases and J 5 bases, with 6 bases left between them. Germline CDR1 reads MDHEN; CDR2 reads SYDVKM. The CDR3 region is CASNGDQPQHF. Here the CDR3 DNA reads TGTGCCAGCAACGGAGATCAGCCCCAGCATTTT.

CDR3 DNA: TGCAGCGCCTGGGACAGGGGCGCCTCTGGGGCCAACGTCCTGACTTTC. Its translation: CSAWDRGASGANVLTF. The chain links TRBV29-1 to TRBJ2-6; TRBD1 agrees at 10 bases. Per germline, CDR1 SQVTM and CDR2 ANQGSEA. The CDR3 totals 16 residues. With 7 bases clipped from V and 0 bases from J, the junction kept 6 bases outside the gene matches.

V is TRBV3-1 and J is TRBJ2-3; possibly TRBD1 or TRBD2 for D (6 bases each). Trimming cost V 5 bases and J 10 bases, with 19 bases left between them. Germline V gene sequence: CDR1 LGHDT, CDR2 YNNKEL (reference sequence). CDR3 size: 14 residues. CDR3 bases: TGTGCCAGCAGCAGCCGGGACCCAAGGGGGGCGCAGTATTTT. It yields the protein CASSSRDPRGAQYF.

This rearrangement joins TRBV7-9 to TRBJ1-5; D remains unclear. The CDR3 contains 12 residues. Germline loops: CDR1 SEHNR, CDR2 FQNEAQ (reference sequence). The V and J ends lost 2 bases and 7 bases respectively, with 6 bases between them. Here the CDR3 DNA reads TGTGCCAGCAGCTTAAATCAGCAGCCCCAGCATTTT. Protein: CASSLNQQPQHF.

The chain employs TRBV11-2 and TRBJ2-1; D is unclear. The CDR3 runs to 13 residues. The germline CDR1 and CDR2 sequences are SGHAT and FQNNGV. Trimming pared 1 base from V and 9 bases from J, leaving 10 bases between. The CDR3 loop is CASSLAVFGEQFF. The CDR3 nucleotides are TGTGCCAGCAGCTTAGCGGTCTTCGGTGAGCAGTTCTTC.

The chain links TRBV3-1 to TRBJ2-3; unclear D gene. Trimming shortened V by 4 bases and J by 0 bases, and 11 bases separated the two germline ends. Germline values: CDR1 LGHDT, CDR2 YNNKEL (reference sequence). The CDR3 spans 15 residues. The CDR3 spells CASSLEVGSTDTQYF. As DNA, the CDR3 is TGTGCCAGCAGCCTTGAGGTCGGGAGCACAGATACGCAGTATTTT.

This chain uses TRBV20-1 with TRBJ2-1, with D hard to call. Trimming removed 4 bases at V and 2 bases at J, with 3 bases between. Germline V lookup: CDR1 DFQATT, CDR2 SNEGSKA (reference sequence). The CDR3 runs to 11 residues. The CDR3 region has the DNA TGCAGTGCTAACCCCTACAATGAGCAGTTCTTC. Translation gives CSANPYNEQFF.

The chain couples TRBV20-1 to TRBJ2-7; D is perhaps TRBD1 or TRBD2 (5 bases each). The CDR3 totals 12 residues. Germline lookup yields CDR1 DFQATT and CDR2 SNEGSKA (reference sequence). Trimming cost V 6 bases and J 2 bases, with 11 bases left between them. CDR3 region: CSALGPAYEQYV. CDR3 coding DNA: TGCAGTGCGCTGGGACCCGCCTACGAGCAGTACGTC.

V usage is TRBV29-1 and J usage is TRBJ2-2, with 8 bases matching TRBD1. The CDR3 contains 14 residues. J gave up 0 bases and V 7 bases, and 4 bases lay outside the gene matches. Germline loops: CDR1 SQVTM, CDR2 ANQGSEA. Here the CDR3 DNA reads TGCAGCGCCTGGACAGGGACGAACACCGGGGAGCTGTTTTTT. Its protein product is CSAWTGTNTGELFF.

V is TRBV20-1 and J is TRBJ2-5; 8 bases are shared with TRBD1. V was clipped by 3 bases and J by 4 bases; unmatched bases: 7. This CDR3 comprises 14 residues. The germline V gene has CDR1 DFQATT and CDR2 SNEGSKA (reference sequence). The CDR3 here is CSARRGQAGETQYF. Here the CDR3 DNA reads TGCAGTGCTAGGCGGGGACAGGCGGGAGAGACCCAGTACTTC.

This clonotype was detected a few times. J is TRBJ1-2 and V is TRBV3-1, with TRBD1 matching over 9 bases. The CDR3 runs 13 residues. The trim removed 5 bases at V and 6 bases at J, leaving 4 bases unmatched. Germline loops: CDR1 LGHDT, CDR2 YNNKEL (reference sequence). CDR3: CASSLQGANGYTF. The DNA for the CDR3 is TGTGCCAGCAGCTTACAGGGGGCCAATGGCTACACCTTC.

The chain recombines TRBV28 with TRBJ2-7, with 7 bases that match TRBD2. Per germline, CDR1 MDHEN and CDR2 SYDVKM. The CDR3 has 14 residues. V dropped 8 bases and J dropped 1; count of bases not matched to a gene: 8. The CDR3 nucleotides read TGTGCCAGCCGGTCGGGAGCGGGGTCCTACGAGCAGTACGTC. It encodes CASRSGAGSYEQYV.

The chain links TRBV3-1 to TRBJ1-1, with unresolved D. Germline-derived CDR1 and CDR2 are LGHDT and YNNKEL (reference sequence). With 4 bases removed from V and 2 bases from J, the gap between germline ends came to 14 bases. This CDR3 has 15 residues. The CDR3 bases are TGTGCCAGCAGCCGACTACGGGTGGGAAACACTGAAGCTTTCTTT. Amino acids: CASSRLRVGNTEAFF.

The chain uses TRBV3-1 and TRBJ1-1; D perhaps matches TRBD1 (5 bases). This CDR3 contains 14 residues. CDR1 and CDR2 (germline): LGHDT, YNNKEL (reference sequence). V was cut by 1 base and J by 4 bases, with 10 bases left in between. CDR3 in amino acids: CASSQARGGTEAFF. The DNA of the CDR3 is TGTGCCAGCAGCCAAGCGAGGGGAGGCACTGAAGCTTTCTTT.

The sample holds one count of this clonotype. The gene calls are TRBV2 and TRBJ2-5; perhaps TRBD1 as D (6 bases). Germline assignment: CDR1 SNHLY and CDR2 FYNNEI. The V and J ends lost 7 bases and 7 bases respectively, with 16 bases between them. The CDR3 loop spans 13 amino acids. The CDR3 loop reads CASTASQGLTQYF. CDR3 coding DNA: TGTGCCAGCACGGCCAGCCAGGGGTTGACCCAGTACTTC.

The chain joins TRBV29-1 to TRBJ2-1; D is uncertain. The CDR3 sequence is 11 residues long. Germline V lookup: CDR1 SQVTM, CDR2 ANQGSEA. V shed 3 bases and J shed 7 bases, with 7 bases lying between them. The CDR3 is CSVDRTNEQFF. CDR3 bases: TGCAGCGTTGACCGGACGAATGAGCAGTTCTTC.

This clonotype showed up just once. The DNA of the CDR3 is TGTGCCAGCAGCGAAACACGCGAGCAGTACTTC. Translating it yields CASSETREQYF. The rearrangement links TRBV6-6 to TRBJ2-7; D is unclear. V dropped 6 bases and J dropped 6 bases, with 9 bases sitting between them. The CDR3 is made up of 11 amino acids. Germline V gene data show CDR1 as MNHNY and CDR2 as SVGAGI (reference sequence).

This clonotype occurred once. The chain combines TRBV12-3 or TRBV12-4 with TRBJ2-1, with D perhaps matching TRBD1 (5 bases). V lost 5 bases and J 8 bases, leaving 10 bases between the germline ends. This CDR3 has 12 residues. In DNA form, the CDR3 reads TGTGCCAGCAGTACAGGTCTGGATGAGCAGTTCTTC. This codes for CASSTGLDEQFF.